The sample holds a few counts of the clone carrying this T cell receptor beta chain. Its antigen is unidentified. The data belong to a study of T-cell reconstitution after alpha-beta-depleted transplantation in children. A library of TCRbeta sequences, prepared with unique molecular identifiers, was generated. MiXCR was run by TCRdb on the PCR reads, yielding one entry per CDR3 protein. Counted here are around 78,000 distinct CDR3 sequences, 11% to 15% occurring once; the ten biggest clones make up 25% to 30%. The CDR3 runs 13 residues. Germline values: CDR1 MNHEY, CDR2 SMNVEV (reference sequence). The V segment lost 5 bases and the J segment 11 bases; nucleotides outside the gene matches: 11. Study outcomes and limitations: It was surviving recipient T cells and thymic progenitors that gave some patients high TCRbeta diversity at day 60. Roughly two months post-transplant, alpha-beta T cells reportedly originated from several hundred graft clones that had expanded. At one year after transplant, newly produced T cells mostly accounted for T-cell counts and diversity.

The chain couples TRBV27 to TRBJ1-1; 7 nucleotides agree with TRBD1. The receptor comes from a male patient aged 2-10 years who had a stem cell transplant for acute lymphoblastic leukemia, so the T cells may come from the graft donor. The sample here was PBMCs, mostly from graft donor cells, taken 180 days after TCRalphabeta/CD19-depleted stem cell transplant. DNA for the CDR3: TGTGCCAGCAGTGCCCCGGACAGGTACACTGCTTTCTTT. Protein sequence: CASSAPDRYTAFF.